These T cell receptor beta chains were read from a single sample in a study of T cells after yellow fever vaccination. TCRdb re-called the 5' RACE reads through MiXCR, storing one row per CDR3 protein. The table shows under 400,000 distinct CDR3 sequences, with under 15% occurring only once. The sample here was CD4+ T cells sorted from PBMCs, taken 15 days after the yellow fever booster vaccination. The receptor source for this set is a man aged 18-30 years who received the YFV17D yellow fever vaccine. CDR3s include the opening cysteine and the closing phenylalanine or tryptophan. The order of the fields is CDR3 length, D gene, V gene, clone size, J gene, CDR3 protein, CDR3 DNA. D genes are given only for firm matches. Clone size is shown for a subset of rows, as once, few, many or a class of expanded clone.

cdr3_length: 14; d_call: TRBD1; v_call: TRBV15; clone_size: NA; j_call: TRBJ1-6; cdr3_aa: CATSRTGWVSPLHF; cdr3_nt: TGTGCCACCAGCCGGACAGGGTGGGTTTCACCCCTCCACTTT
cdr3_length: 13; d_call: NA; v_call: TRBV20-1; clone_size: few; j_call: TRBJ2-1; cdr3_aa: CSATWSSYNEQFF; cdr3_nt: TGCAGTGCTACGTGGAGCTCCTACAATGAGCAGTTCTTC
cdr3_length: 18; d_call: TRBD2; v_call: TRBV29-1; clone_size: few; j_call: TRBJ2-1; cdr3_aa: CSARAGVLAGGNYNEQFF; cdr3_nt: TGCAGCGCCCGTGCGGGGGTACTAGCGGGGGGTAACTACAATGAGCAGTTCTTC
cdr3_length: 13; d_call: TRBD1; v_call: TRBV20-1; clone_size: NA; j_call: TRBJ1-6; cdr3_aa: CSARGTGNSPLHF; cdr3_nt: TGCAGTGCTAGGGGGACAGGGAATTCACCCCTCCACTTT
cdr3_length: 13; d_call: TRBD1; v_call: TRBV11-2; clone_size: NA; j_call: TRBJ1-1; cdr3_aa: CASSFYRGRGAFF; cdr3_nt: TGTGCCAGCAGCTTTTACAGGGGGCGCGGAGCTTTCTTT
cdr3_length: 15; d_call: NA; v_call: TRBV4-2; clone_size: NA; j_call: TRBJ1-6; cdr3_aa: CASSQGGAENSPLHF; cdr3_nt: TGTGCCAGCAGCCAAGGCGGAGCGGAAAATTCACCCCTCCACTTT
cdr3_length: 14; d_call: TRBD1; v_call: TRBV7-2; clone_size: many; j_call: TRBJ1-2; cdr3_aa: CASSSRQGFYGYTF; cdr3_nt: TGTGCCAGCAGCTCACGACAGGGCTTCTATGGCTACACCTTC
cdr3_length: 14; d_call: NA; v_call: TRBV5-1; clone_size: few; j_call: TRBJ1-5; cdr3_aa: CASSLIESNQPQHF; cdr3_nt: TGCGCCAGCAGCCTCATAGAGAGCAATCAGCCCCAGCATTTT
cdr3_length: 14; d_call: NA; v_call: TRBV19; clone_size: few; j_call: TRBJ1-1; cdr3_aa: CASKAPGSNTEAFF; cdr3_nt: TGTGCCAGTAAAGCCCCAGGTTCGAACACTGAAGCTTTCTTT
cdr3_length: 15; d_call: TRBD2; v_call: TRBV15; clone_size: few; j_call: TRBJ2-3; cdr3_aa: CATSVSSGGTDTQYF; cdr3_nt: TGTGCCACCAGTGTTTCTAGCGGGGGCACAGATACGCAGTATTTT
cdr3_length: 12; d_call: NA; v_call: TRBV28; clone_size: NA; j_call: TRBJ2-4; cdr3_aa: CASSSSVHIQYF; cdr3_nt: TGTGCCAGCAGTTCCAGTGTGCACATTCAGTACTTC
cdr3_length: 14; d_call: NA; v_call: TRBV3-1; clone_size: NA; j_call: TRBJ1-2; cdr3_aa: CASSQEDANYGYTF; cdr3_nt: TGTGCCAGCAGCCAAGAAGACGCTAACTATGGCTACACCTTC
cdr3_length: 14; d_call: TRBD1; v_call: TRBV2; clone_size: NA; j_call: TRBJ1-1; cdr3_aa: CASSGYRGNTEAFF; cdr3_nt: TGTGCCAGCAGTGGATACAGGGGTAACACTGAAGCTTTCTTT
cdr3_length: 14; d_call: NA; v_call: TRBV20-1; clone_size: NA; j_call: TRBJ2-1; cdr3_aa: CSATVAGHDGEQFF; cdr3_nt: TGCAGTGCTACCGTTGCAGGACACGACGGTGAGCAGTTCTTC
cdr3_length: 15; d_call: NA; v_call: TRBV5-1; clone_size: NA; j_call: TRBJ2-3; cdr3_aa: CASSPQPGSTDTQYF; cdr3_nt: TGCGCCAGCAGCCCCCAGCCGGGGAGCACAGATACGCAGTATTTT
cdr3_length: 15; d_call: NA; v_call: TRBV6-6; clone_size: few; j_call: TRBJ1-2; cdr3_aa: CASSPGTYIGKGYTF; cdr3_nt: TGTGCCAGCAGCCCTGGGACTTACATCGGAAAGGGCTACACCTTC
cdr3_length: 16; d_call: NA; v_call: TRBV19; clone_size: NA; j_call: TRBJ1-3; cdr3_aa: CASSISDVQDGNTIYF; cdr3_nt: TGTGCCAGTAGTATATCCGACGTTCAGGATGGAAACACCATATATTTT
cdr3_length: 13; d_call: TRBD2; v_call: TRBV5-1; clone_size: many; j_call: TRBJ2-1; cdr3_aa: CASAPGGANEQFF; cdr3_nt: TGCGCCAGCGCCCCGGGGGGGGCCAATGAGCAGTTCTTC
cdr3_length: 12; d_call: TRBD1; v_call: TRBV6-5; clone_size: few; j_call: TRBJ2-7; cdr3_aa: CASRKQGHEQYF; cdr3_nt: TGTGCCAGCAGAAAACAGGGGCACGAGCAGTACTTC
cdr3_length: 16; d_call: NA; v_call: TRBV12-3/TRBV12-4; clone_size: many; j_call: TRBJ2-3; cdr3_aa: CASSLDQGGSTDTQYF; cdr3_nt: TGTGCCAGCAGTTTGGACCAGGGGGGGAGCACAGATACGCAGTATTTT
cdr3_length: 15; d_call: NA; v_call: TRBV6-2/TRBV6-3; clone_size: NA; j_call: TRBJ1-5; cdr3_aa: CASSYSGQSNQPQHF; cdr3_nt: TGTGCCAGCAGTTACTCCGGACAGAGCAATCAGCCCCAGCATTTT
cdr3_length: 16; d_call: TRBD1; v_call: TRBV7-8; clone_size: NA; j_call: TRBJ1-6; cdr3_aa: CASSLMGQGDNSPLHF; cdr3_nt: TGTGCCAGCAGCTTAATGGGACAGGGTGATAATTCACCCCTCCACTTT
cdr3_length: 14; d_call: NA; v_call: TRBV20-1; clone_size: NA; j_call: TRBJ1-3; cdr3_aa: CSALRPSSGNTIYF; cdr3_nt: TGCAGTGCCCTTCGGCCGTCCTCTGGAAACACCATATATTTT
cdr3_length: 15; d_call: NA; v_call: TRBV4-1; clone_size: NA; j_call: TRBJ2-6; cdr3_aa: CASSQPPAGANVLTF; cdr3_nt: TGCGCCAGCAGCCAACCTCCGGCGGGGGCCAACGTCCTGACTTTC
cdr3_length: 14; d_call: NA; v_call: TRBV25-1; clone_size: few; j_call: TRBJ1-2; cdr3_aa: CASSASGRRYGYTF; cdr3_nt: TGTGCCAGCAGTGCCTCCGGACGGCGATATGGCTACACCTTC
cdr3_length: 17; d_call: TRBD1; v_call: TRBV6-2/TRBV6-3; clone_size: few; j_call: TRBJ2-1; cdr3_aa: CASSSQRTGFSYNEQFF; cdr3_nt: TGTGCCAGCAGTTCCCAACGGACAGGGTTCTCCTACAATGAGCAGTTCTTC
cdr3_length: 17; d_call: TRBD2; v_call: TRBV4-1; clone_size: few; j_call: TRBJ2-3; cdr3_aa: CASSGGILAGDTDTQYF; cdr3_nt: TGCGCCAGCAGCGGAGGGATACTAGCGGGCGACACAGATACGCAGTATTTT
cdr3_length: 13; d_call: NA; v_call: TRBV15; clone_size: NA; j_call: TRBJ1-1; cdr3_aa: CATSTIDHTEAFF; cdr3_nt: TGTGCCACCAGCACCATTGATCACACTGAAGCTTTCTTT
cdr3_length: 13; d_call: TRBD1; v_call: TRBV2; clone_size: NA; j_call: TRBJ1-1; cdr3_aa: CASTSRDRVRAFF; cdr3_nt: TGTGCCAGCACCAGCCGGGACAGGGTGAGGGCTTTCTTT
cdr3_length: 17; d_call: TRBD2; v_call: TRBV3-1; clone_size: few; j_call: TRBJ2-5; cdr3_aa: CASSPWTSGGAGETQYF; cdr3_nt: TGTGCCAGCAGCCCATGGACTAGCGGGGGGGCCGGAGAGACCCAGTACTTC
cdr3_length: 13; d_call: NA; v_call: TRBV29-1; clone_size: few; j_call: TRBJ1-3; cdr3_aa: CSVVRDSGNTIYF; cdr3_nt: TGCAGCGTTGTCAGGGACTCTGGAAACACCATATATTTT
cdr3_length: 13; d_call: NA; v_call: TRBV7-9; clone_size: NA; j_call: TRBJ2-7; cdr3_aa: CASSLNTGQGQFF; cdr3_nt: TGTGCCAGCAGCTTGAACACGGGGCAGGGACAATTTTTC
cdr3_length: 13; d_call: NA; v_call: TRBV24-1; clone_size: many; j_call: TRBJ2-5; cdr3_aa: CATSEGAQETQYF; cdr3_nt: TGTGCCACCAGTGAAGGGGCCCAAGAGACCCAGTACTTC
cdr3_length: 17; d_call: TRBD1; v_call: TRBV7-9; clone_size: many; j_call: TRBJ2-1; cdr3_aa: CASSPKSDRGRYNEQFF; cdr3_nt: TGTGCCAGCAGCCCGAAAAGTGACAGGGGGAGGTACAATGAGCAGTTCTTC
cdr3_length: 12; d_call: TRBD2; v_call: TRBV6-6; clone_size: few; j_call: TRBJ2-2; cdr3_aa: CASSPAGEELFF; cdr3_nt: TGTGCCAGCAGCCCCGCGGGGGAGGAGCTGTTTTTT
cdr3_length: 16; d_call: NA; v_call: TRBV4-1; clone_size: many; j_call: TRBJ1-1; cdr3_aa: CASSKRYRDYSTEAFF; cdr3_nt: TGCGCCAGCAGCAAACGCTACAGGGATTATTCCACTGAAGCTTTCTTT
cdr3_length: 12; d_call: TRBD1; v_call: TRBV29-1; clone_size: NA; j_call: TRBJ1-1; cdr3_aa: CSGIQGSTEAFF; cdr3_nt: TGCAGCGGAATACAGGGGAGCACTGAAGCTTTCTTT
cdr3_length: 16; d_call: NA; v_call: TRBV27; clone_size: many; j_call: TRBJ2-6; cdr3_aa: CASSLGLYSGANVLTF; cdr3_nt: TGTGCCAGCAGTTTGGGACTGTACTCTGGGGCCAACGTCCTGACTTTC
cdr3_length: 14; d_call: NA; v_call: TRBV21-1; clone_size: few; j_call: TRBJ1-4; cdr3_aa: CASSIRGEGVKLFF; cdr3_nt: TGTGCCAGCAGCATACGGGGGGAAGGGGTGAAACTGTTTTTT
cdr3_length: 15; d_call: NA; v_call: TRBV7-2; clone_size: few; j_call: TRBJ1-5; cdr3_aa: CASSLKASSNQPQHF; cdr3_nt: TGTGCCAGCAGCTTAAAGGCCAGTAGCAATCAGCCCCAGCATTTT
cdr3_length: 13; d_call: NA; v_call: TRBV18; clone_size: few; j_call: TRBJ2-3; cdr3_aa: CASSPTEKDTQYF; cdr3_nt: TGTGCCAGCTCACCGACGGAGAAAGATACGCAGTATTTT
cdr3_length: 14; d_call: NA; v_call: TRBV5-1; clone_size: NA; j_call: TRBJ2-7; cdr3_aa: CASSMVGNSYEQYF; cdr3_nt: TGCGCCAGCAGCATGGTTGGGAACTCCTACGAGCAGTACTTC
cdr3_length: 13; d_call: NA; v_call: TRBV2; clone_size: NA; j_call: TRBJ2-4; cdr3_aa: CASSYREKNIQYF; cdr3_nt: TGTGCCAGCAGTTACAGGGAAAAAAACATTCAGTACTTC
cdr3_length: 15; d_call: NA; v_call: TRBV7-2; clone_size: NA; j_call: TRBJ2-5; cdr3_aa: CASSLGGAAQETQYF; cdr3_nt: TGTGCCAGCAGCTTGGGCGGGGCCGCACAAGAGACCCAGTACTTC
cdr3_length: 14; d_call: TRBD2; v_call: TRBV7-2; clone_size: NA; j_call: TRBJ2-3; cdr3_aa: CASRSGTSGGTQYF; cdr3_nt: TGTGCCAGCAGATCCGGGACTAGCGGGGGAACGCAGTATTTT
cdr3_length: 17; d_call: TRBD1; v_call: TRBV15; clone_size: few; j_call: TRBJ1-5; cdr3_aa: CATSRLQGTGKNQPQHF; cdr3_nt: TGTGCCACCAGCAGACTGCAAGGGACAGGAAAAAATCAGCCCCAGCATTTT
cdr3_length: 15; d_call: TRBD2; v_call: TRBV12-3/TRBV12-4; clone_size: few; j_call: TRBJ2-7; cdr3_aa: CASSPRTSGVYEQYF; cdr3_nt: TGTGCCAGCAGTCCGCGGACTAGCGGGGTCTACGAGCAGTACTTC
cdr3_length: 12; d_call: NA; v_call: TRBV6-2/TRBV6-3; clone_size: NA; j_call: TRBJ2-7; cdr3_aa: CASRQDFYEQYF; cdr3_nt: TGTGCCAGCAGGCAAGACTTCTACGAGCAGTACTTC
cdr3_length: 13; d_call: NA; v_call: TRBV7-2; clone_size: NA; j_call: TRBJ1-5; cdr3_aa: CASSLASRQPQHF; cdr3_nt: TGTGCCAGCAGCTTAGCCTCTCGACAGCCCCAGCATTTT
cdr3_length: 15; d_call: NA; v_call: TRBV5-6; clone_size: few; j_call: TRBJ2-1; cdr3_aa: CASSFGLGEDNEQFF; cdr3_nt: TGTGCCAGCAGCTTTGGACTTGGAGAAGACAATGAGCAGTTCTTC
cdr3_length: 15; d_call: TRBD1; v_call: TRBV6-2/TRBV6-3; clone_size: NA; j_call: TRBJ1-2; cdr3_aa: CASSSLGQGNYGYTF; cdr3_nt: TGTGCCAGCAGTTCCTTGGGACAGGGCAACTATGGCTACACCTTC
cdr3_length: 16; d_call: NA; v_call: TRBV7-2; clone_size: NA; j_call: TRBJ1-6; cdr3_aa: CASSLRGLGTNSPLHF; cdr3_nt: TGTGCCAGCAGCTTAAGAGGGTTGGGAACTAATTCACCCCTCCACTTT
cdr3_length: 15; d_call: TRBD2; v_call: TRBV4-1; clone_size: many; j_call: TRBJ2-5; cdr3_aa: CASSQLTSGEETQYF; cdr3_nt: TGCGCCAGCAGCCAACTGACTAGCGGGGAAGAGACCCAGTACTTC
cdr3_length: 13; d_call: NA; v_call: TRBV6-6; clone_size: few; j_call: TRBJ1-1; cdr3_aa: CASSYPHGSAAFF; cdr3_nt: TGTGCCAGCAGTTACCCCCACGGTTCGGCAGCTTTCTTT